The 5 T cell receptor beta chains below were found in one sample sequenced in a study of T cells in Graves' hyperthyroidism and ophthalmopathy. Using RNA transcripts as the source, TCR beta CDR3 regions were amplified. A set of HTBI primers served as the primers for a first-round RT-PCR of the TCR CDR3. TCRdb reanalysed the multiplex PCR reads using MiXCR and keeps one entry per CDR3 protein. This sample carries some 650,000 distinct CDR3 sequences, more than 15% of them seen once, and the ten largest clones take about 3.5%. The sequenced material came from blood. The source is a woman aged 40 to 49 with Graves' ophthalmopathy.

The table lists this clonotype with many counts. The V call is TRBV28, the J call TRBJ1-2; D may be TRBD1 (5 bases). Germline assignment: CDR1 MDHEN and CDR2 SYDVKM. The CDR3 runs 13 residues. The V and J ends lost 6 bases and 6 bases respectively, with 14 bases between them. DNA for the CDR3: TGTGCCAGCAGCCTCTGGGCGGGGGATGGCTACACCTTC. Amino acid sequence: CASSLWAGDGYTF.

The chain links TRBV6-1 to TRBJ1-1; TRBD1 is a possible D gene (5 bases). This CDR3 has 15 amino acids. Trimming left V 0 bases short and J 4 bases short, with 12 bases between. Per the germline V gene, CDR1 is MNHNS and CDR2 is SASEGT. CDR3: CASSEAPRVRTEAFF. The CDR3, as DNA: TGTGCCAGCAGTGAAGCGCCCAGGGTGCGCACTGAAGCTTTCTTT.

This clonotype was picked up many times. The chain joins TRBV20-1 to TRBJ1-5; tentative D call: TRBD1 (5 bases). The CDR3 has 14 residues. V lost 2 bases and J 4 bases, leaving 12 bases between the germline ends. Germline V gives CDR1 DFQATT, CDR2 SNEGSKA (reference sequence). CDR3 DNA sequence: TGCAGTGCTAGAACCGGGACGGCGAATCAGCCCCAGCATTTT. As protein: CSARTGTANQPQHF.

This clonotype was recorded at least ten times. The chain recombines TRBV20-1 with TRBJ2-1; D not resolved. Germline lookup yields CDR1 DFQATT and CDR2 SNEGSKA (reference sequence). The germline V and J ends were trimmed by 3 bases and 6 bases, with 3 bases remaining between them. The CDR3 loop spans 10 amino acids. CDR3 DNA sequence: TGCAGTGCTAGTCTCAATGAGCAGTTCTTC. Amino acids: CSASLNEQFF.

Points on this clonotype: Since the CDR3 does not end with the conserved phenylalanine or tryptophan, this likely comes from a read error. The gene calls are TRBV12-3 or TRBV12-4 and TRBJ1-1, with D tentatively TRBD1 (5 bases). The CDR3 is made up of 13 amino acids. V was clipped by 8 bases and J by 1 base, with 11 bases between them. The CDR3 nucleotides are TGTGCCAGCTCCCCGAGGGGGAACACTGAAGCTTTCTCT. Protein: CASSPRGNTEAFS.